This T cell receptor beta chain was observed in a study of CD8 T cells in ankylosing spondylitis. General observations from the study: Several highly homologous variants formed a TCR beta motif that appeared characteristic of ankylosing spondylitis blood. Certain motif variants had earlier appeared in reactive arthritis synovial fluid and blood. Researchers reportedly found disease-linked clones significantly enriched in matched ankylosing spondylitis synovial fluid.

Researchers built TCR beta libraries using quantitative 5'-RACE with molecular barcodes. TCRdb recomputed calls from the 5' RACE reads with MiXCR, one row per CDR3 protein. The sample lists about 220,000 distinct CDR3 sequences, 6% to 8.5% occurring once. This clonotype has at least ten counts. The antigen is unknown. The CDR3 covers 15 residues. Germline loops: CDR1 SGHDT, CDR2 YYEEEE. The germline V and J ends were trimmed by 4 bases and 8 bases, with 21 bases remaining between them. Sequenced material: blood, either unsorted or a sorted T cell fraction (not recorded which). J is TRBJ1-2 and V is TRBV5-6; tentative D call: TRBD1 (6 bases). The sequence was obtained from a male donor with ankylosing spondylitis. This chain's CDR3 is CASSALSGEGFGYTF. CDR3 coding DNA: TGTGCCAGCAGCGCGCTTTCAGGGGAGGGCTTCGGCTACACCTTC.